These T cell receptor beta chains were read from a single sample in a study of T-cell memory formation after mild COVID-19. MiXCR, applied by TCRdb to the 5' RACE reads, yields one record per CDR3 protein. The data show a few hundred thousand distinct CDR3 sequences, approximately 19% seen once. The sample was PBMCs or a T cell subset sorted from them (not recorded which). The receptors stem from a man aged 18 to 29 who had mild COVID-19 (a few samples of this study predate the infection). Cell type and time point are not known. CDR3s include the opening cysteine and the closing phenylalanine or tryptophan. Each record gives: J gene, V gene, D gene, clone size, CDR3 DNA, CDR3 protein. A D gene is named only where the DNA matches it firmly. Only some rows state a clone size, as once, few, many or a class for expanded clones.

>TRBJ2-3|TRBV7-2|TRBD2|-
TGTGCCAGCAGCTTAATTAGCGGGGGATACGGCACAGATACGCAGTATTTT
CASSLISGGYGTDTQYF
>TRBJ2-7|TRBV5-1|-|-
TGCGCCAGCAGCTTGACGGACGGGAACTACGAGCAGTACTTC
CASSLTDGNYEQYF
>TRBJ1-1|TRBV28|-|-
TGTGCCAGCAGGTTGGGCACTGAAGCTTTCTTT
CASRLGTEAFF
>TRBJ1-2|TRBV5-1|-|few
TGCGCCAGCAGCTCGACCTCGGGACCAGCCTGGGGCTACACCTTC
CASSSTSGPAWGYTF
>TRBJ2-3|TRBV29-1|TRBD1|many
TGCAGCGTTGGGACAGGGGGCACAGATACGCAGTATTTT
CSVGTGGTDTQYF
>TRBJ1-4|TRBV7-9|-|-
TGTGCCAGCAGGCGACAGTATATCTCCTCACCAACTAATGAAAAACTGTTTTTT
CASRRQYISSPTNEKLFF
>TRBJ2-3|TRBV20-1|-|many
TGCAGTGCTTTCTGGCCGGGCGATACGCAGTATTTT
CSAFWPGDTQYF
>TRBJ1-1|TRBV4-2|-|few
TGTGCCAGCAGCCAAGCTGTTCTGAGCGGGAACACTGAAGCTTTCTTT
CASSQAVLSGNTEAFF
>TRBJ1-2|TRBV3-1|-|-
TGTGCCAGCAGCCATACGGGGGGCGGCTACACCTTC
CASSHTGGGYTF
>TRBJ2-1|TRBV15|TRBD2|-
TGTGCCACCAGCAGAGTTCGGGAGGGGTCCTACAATGAGCAGTTCTTC
CATSRVREGSYNEQFF
>TRBJ2-3|TRBV5-1|-|few
TGCGCCAGCAGGGCTAGCGGCACAGATACGCAGTATTTT
CASRASGTDTQYF
>TRBJ2-1|TRBV5-6|TRBD1|-
TGTGCCAGCAGTGGGACAGTCGTTCATGAGCAGTTCTTC
CASSGTVVHEQFF
>TRBJ1-1|TRBV15|-|-
TGTGCCACCAGCAGAGTACAGGGAGGAAGCACTGAAGCTTTCTTT
CATSRVQGGSTEAFF
>TRBJ1-2|TRBV4-2|-|-
TGTGCCAGCAGCCAAGATCCTGAGGTTAACTATGGCTACACCTTC
CASSQDPEVNYGYTF
>TRBJ2-1|TRBV6-5|TRBD2|few
TGTGCCAGCAGAGCTAGCGGGGGGGGTAATGAGCAGTTCTTC
CASRASGGGNEQFF
>TRBJ2-3|TRBV7-3|-|-
TGTGCCAGCAGCCGTTTCCAGGGAGATACGCAGTATTTT
CASSRFQGDTQYF
>TRBJ1-1|TRBV20-1|-|few
TGCAGTGCTAGCTTACAGGTTGCCACTGAAGCTTTCTTT
CSASLQVATEAFF
>TRBJ2-1|TRBV5-1|-|-
TGCGCCAGCAGCTTGGCCGGACCCCTGGACTGGGGTAATGAGCAGTTCTTC
CASSLAGPLDWGNEQFF
>TRBJ2-3|TRBV20-1|TRBD2|few
TGCAGTGCTAGGCGTCGTAGCGGGGGTAGCACAGATACGCAGTATTTT
CSARRRSGGSTDTQYF
>TRBJ2-1|TRBV15|-|few
TGTGCCACCAGCAGAGATTACTCCTACAATGAGCAGTTCTTC
CATSRDYSYNEQFF
>TRBJ1-4|TRBV7-2|-|few
TGTGCCAGCAGTACTAAGGGTTGGGGAAATGAAAAACTGTTTTTT
CASSTKGWGNEKLFF
>TRBJ2-1|TRBV20-1|-|-
TGCAGCGTCCTCCGGGACTGGAACGCCCATGAGCAGTTCTTC
CSVLRDWNAHEQFF
>TRBJ2-3|TRBV6-2/TRBV6-3|-|few
TGTGCCAGCAGACCGATCGACCTTTCAGCAGGGACTAGCACAGATACGCAGTATTTT
CASRPIDLSAGTSTDTQYF
>TRBJ1-1|TRBV29-1|-|few
TGCAGCGTTGAAAGGGTCGAACGCACTGAAGCTTTCTTT
CSVERVERTEAFF
>TRBJ2-3|TRBV6-5|TRBD1|-
TGTGCCAGCAGTTACTCGGTGGCACAGGGGGCAGATACGCAGTATTTT
CASSYSVAQGADTQYF
>TRBJ2-1|TRBV12-3/TRBV12-4|TRBD2|-
TGTGCCAGCAGTCCCGGGACTAGCGGGGCGGCGCCCTACAATGAGCAGTTCTTC
CASSPGTSGAAPYNEQFF